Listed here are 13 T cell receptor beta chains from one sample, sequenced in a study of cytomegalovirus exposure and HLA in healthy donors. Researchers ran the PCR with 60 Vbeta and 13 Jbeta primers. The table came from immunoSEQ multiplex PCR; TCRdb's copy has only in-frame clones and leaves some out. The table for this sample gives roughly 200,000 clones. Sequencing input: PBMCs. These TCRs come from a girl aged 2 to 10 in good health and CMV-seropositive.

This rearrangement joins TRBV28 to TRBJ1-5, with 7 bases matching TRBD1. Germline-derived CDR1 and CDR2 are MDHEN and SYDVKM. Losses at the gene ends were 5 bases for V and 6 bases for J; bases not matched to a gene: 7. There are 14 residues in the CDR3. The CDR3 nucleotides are TGTGCCAGCAGTCGTACCAGGACAGGTCAGCCCCAGCATTTT. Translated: CASSRTRTGQPQHF.

CDR3 coding DNA: TGTGCCAGCAGTTTAGCCCGCAGCGACACAGATACGCAGTATTTT. It translates to CASSLARSDTDTQYF. The chain links TRBV28 to TRBJ2-3; the D is unclear. This CDR3 region has 15 residues. The V end lost 2 bases, the J end lost 2 bases, and 11 bases lay between the germline ends. Germline assignment: CDR1 MDHEN and CDR2 SYDVKM.

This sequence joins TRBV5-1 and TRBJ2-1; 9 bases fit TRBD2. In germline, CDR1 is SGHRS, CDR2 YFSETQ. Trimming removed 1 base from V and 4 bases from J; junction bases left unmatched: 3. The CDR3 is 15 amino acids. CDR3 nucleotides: TGCGCCAGCAGCTTGTTGGCGGGAGGGTACAATGAGCAGTTCTTC. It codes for CASSLLAGGYNEQFF.

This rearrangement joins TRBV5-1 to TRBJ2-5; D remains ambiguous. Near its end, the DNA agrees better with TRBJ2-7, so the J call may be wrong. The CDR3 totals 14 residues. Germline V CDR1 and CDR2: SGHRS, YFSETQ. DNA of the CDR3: TGCGCCAGCAGCTTGGTGGGCAGAACCTACGAGCAGTACTTC. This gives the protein CASSLVGRTYEQYF.

The CDR3 spells CASSLGTGHAFF. The DNA for the CDR3 is TGCGCCAGCAGCTTGGGAACAGGACACGCTTTCTTT. The chain combines TRBV5-1 with TRBJ1-1; tentatively, D is TRBD1 (5 bases). Looked up from germline, CDR1 is SGHRS and CDR2 is YFSETQ. V lost 0 bases and J 11 bases, leaving 11 bases between the germline ends. This CDR3 comprises 12 residues.

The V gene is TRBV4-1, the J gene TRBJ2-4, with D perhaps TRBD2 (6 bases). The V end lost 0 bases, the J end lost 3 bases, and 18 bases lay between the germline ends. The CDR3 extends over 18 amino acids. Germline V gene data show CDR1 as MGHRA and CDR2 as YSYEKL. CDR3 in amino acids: CASSQDHGIRRGKNIQYF. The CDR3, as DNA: TGCGCCAGCAGCCAAGATCACGGCATTCGGCGGGGCAAAAACATTCAGTACTTC.

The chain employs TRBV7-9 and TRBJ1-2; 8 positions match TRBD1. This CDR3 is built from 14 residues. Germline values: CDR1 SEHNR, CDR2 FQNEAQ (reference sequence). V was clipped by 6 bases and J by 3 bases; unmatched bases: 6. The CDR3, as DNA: TGTGCCAGCAGTTCACCGACAGGGGACTATGGCTACACCTTC. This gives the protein CASSSPTGDYGYTF.

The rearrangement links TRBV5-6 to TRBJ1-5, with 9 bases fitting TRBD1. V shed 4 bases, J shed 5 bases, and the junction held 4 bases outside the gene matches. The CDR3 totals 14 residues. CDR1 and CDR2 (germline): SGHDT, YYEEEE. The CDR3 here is CASSLGQGHQPQHF. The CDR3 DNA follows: TGTGCCAGCAGCCTGGGACAGGGCCATCAGCCCCAGCATTTT. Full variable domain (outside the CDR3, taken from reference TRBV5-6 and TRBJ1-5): DAGVTQSPTHLIKTRGQQVTLRCSPKSGHDTVSWYQQALGQGPQFIFQYYEEEERQRGNFPDRFSGHQFPNYSSELNVNALLLGDSALYLCASSLGQGHQPQHFGDGTRLSIL.

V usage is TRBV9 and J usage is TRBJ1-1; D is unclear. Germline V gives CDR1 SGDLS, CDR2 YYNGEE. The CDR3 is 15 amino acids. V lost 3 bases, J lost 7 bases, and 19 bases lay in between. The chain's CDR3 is CASSATSGISGEAFF. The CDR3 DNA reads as TGTGCCAGCAGCGCCACATCGGGGATAAGTGGTGAAGCTTTCTTT.

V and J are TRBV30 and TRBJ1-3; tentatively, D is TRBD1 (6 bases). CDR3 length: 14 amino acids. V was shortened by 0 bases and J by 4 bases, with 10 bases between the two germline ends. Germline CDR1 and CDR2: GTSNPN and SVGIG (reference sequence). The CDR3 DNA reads TGTGCCTGGAGTGTATGGACAGAAGGAAACACCATATATTTT. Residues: CAWSVWTEGNTIYF.

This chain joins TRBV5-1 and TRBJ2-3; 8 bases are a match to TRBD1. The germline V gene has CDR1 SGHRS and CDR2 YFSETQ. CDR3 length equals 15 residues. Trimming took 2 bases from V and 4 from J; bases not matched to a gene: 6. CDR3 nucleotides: TGCGCCAGCAGCTTAATTGACAGGGGCGCAGATACGCAGTATTTT. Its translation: CASSLIDRGADTQYF.

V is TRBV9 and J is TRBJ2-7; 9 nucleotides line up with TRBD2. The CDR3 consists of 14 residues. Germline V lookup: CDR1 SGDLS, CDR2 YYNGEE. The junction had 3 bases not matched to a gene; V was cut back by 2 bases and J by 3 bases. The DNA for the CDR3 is TGTGCCAGCAGCGTGGCTAGCGGGGTCTACGAGCAGTACTTC. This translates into CASSVASGVYEQYF.

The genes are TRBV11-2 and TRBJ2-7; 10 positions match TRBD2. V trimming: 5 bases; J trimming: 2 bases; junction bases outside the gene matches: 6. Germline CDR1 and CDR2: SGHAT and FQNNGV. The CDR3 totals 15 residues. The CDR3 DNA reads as TGTGCCAGCAGCGAGACTAGCGGGTATACCTACGAGCAGTACTTC. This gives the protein CASSETSGYTYEQYF.